This is a list of T cell receptor beta chains from one sample in a study of identical twins. A single record per CDR3 protein comes from TCRdb applying MiXCR to the 5' RACE reads. The sample includes about 520,000 distinct CDR3 sequences, less than 25% of them seen just once. The same sample was also used in a study of T cells expressing NK-cell markers.

Source material: CD4+ T cells sorted from blood. Source of these receptors: a woman younger than 30 in good health. The CDR3 runs from the conserved cysteine through the conserved F or W. Each record gives: D gene, J gene, clone size, V gene, CDR3 protein, CDR3 DNA. The D gene is left open where the match is weak. Not all rows give a size; the values are once, few, many and, for expanded clones, a class.

D: NA; J: TRBJ1-2; size: few; V: TRBV5-1; CDR3: CASSLAGSKSHGYTF; DNA: TGCGCCAGCAGCTTGGCAGGGTCAAAGAGTCATGGCTACACCTTC
D: NA; J: TRBJ1-1; size: NA; V: TRBV5-1; CDR3: CASSTETGRAEAFF; DNA: TGCGCCAGCAGCACCGAAACAGGGAGGGCTGAAGCTTTCTTT
D: NA; J: TRBJ1-2; size: NA; V: TRBV7-2; CDR3: CASSLARGNYGYTF; DNA: TGTGCCAGCAGCTTAGCGCGGGGGAACTATGGCTACACCTTC
D: NA; J: TRBJ1-3; size: NA; V: TRBV14; CDR3: CASSRLGSSGNTIYF; DNA: TGTGCCAGCAGCCGTCTCGGGAGCTCTGGAAACACCATATATTTT
D: NA; J: TRBJ2-1; size: NA; V: TRBV2; CDR3: CASNDYNEQFF; DNA: TGTGCCAGCAACGACTACAATGAGCAGTTCTTC
D: TRBD1; J: TRBJ1-6; size: NA; V: TRBV20-1; CDR3: CSARLGTGENSPLHF; DNA: TGCAGTGCTAGATTGGGGACAGGGGAGAATTCACCCCTCCACTTT
D: TRBD1; J: TRBJ2-6; size: many; V: TRBV10-3; CDR3: CAISRQGRSSGANVLTF; DNA: TGTGCCATCAGCCGACAGGGCCGAAGCTCTGGGGCCAACGTCCTGACTTTC
D: TRBD2; J: TRBJ2-1; size: many; V: TRBV7-9; CDR3: CASSPWTSPNEQFF; DNA: TGTGCCAGCAGCCCCTGGACTAGTCCCAATGAGCAGTTCTTC
D: NA; J: TRBJ2-3; size: NA; V: TRBV20-1; CDR3: CSARALTDTQYF; DNA: TGCAGTGCTAGAGCCCTTACAGATACGCAGTATTTT
D: TRBD1; J: TRBJ2-7; size: few; V: TRBV11-2; CDR3: CASNIPDRGEFYEQYF; DNA: TGTGCCAGCAACATACCAGACAGGGGGGAGTTCTACGAGCAGTACTTC
D: NA; J: TRBJ1-5; size: many; V: TRBV12-3/TRBV12-4; CDR3: CASSYSNQPQHF; DNA: TGTGCCAGCAGTTATAGCAATCAGCCCCAGCATTTT
D: TRBD1; J: TRBJ2-2; size: NA; V: TRBV5-4; CDR3: CASSLRGTGPAGELFF; DNA: TGTGCCAGCAGCTTAAGAGGGACAGGGCCAGCCGGGGAGCTGTTTTTT
D: NA; J: TRBJ2-2; size: NA; V: TRBV12-3/TRBV12-4; CDR3: CASRADVGARGELFF; DNA: TGTGCCAGCAGGGCCGACGTGGGGGCGCGGGGGGAGCTGTTTTTT
D: TRBD2; J: TRBJ2-2; size: NA; V: TRBV4-2; CDR3: CASSQSEMVGGGWAGELFF; DNA: TGTGCCAGCAGCCAAAGCGAGATGGTGGGCGGGGGATGGGCCGGGGAGCTGTTTTTT
D: NA; J: TRBJ2-1; size: many; V: TRBV12-3/TRBV12-4; CDR3: CASSLIGYNEQFF; DNA: TGTGCCAGCAGTTTGATAGGCTACAATGAGCAGTTCTTC
D: NA; J: TRBJ1-6; size: once; V: TRBV27; CDR3: CASSLEGVNNSPLHF; DNA: TGTGCCAGCAGTTTAGAAGGGGTCAATAATTCACCCCTCCACTTT
D: NA; J: TRBJ1-5; size: NA; V: TRBV27; CDR3: CASSRRTDGQPQHF; DNA: TGTGCCAGCAGTCGCAGGACAGACGGTCAGCCCCAGCATTTT
D: NA; J: TRBJ1-1; size: few; V: TRBV5-8; CDR3: CASSRGLGITEAFF; DNA: TGTGCCAGCAGCCGGGGGCTGGGGATCACTGAAGCTTTCTTT
D: TRBD1; J: TRBJ2-3; size: once; V: TRBV30; CDR3: CALQGRQGVTDTQYF; DNA: TGTGCCTTGCAGGGAAGGCAGGGGGTCACAGATACGCAGTATTTT
D: NA; J: TRBJ1-4; size: once; V: TRBV20-1; CDR3: CSARQGGREKLFF; DNA: TGCAGTGCTAGGCAGGGAGGGCGGGAAAAACTGTTTTTT
D: NA; J: TRBJ1-2; size: NA; V: TRBV5-1; CDR3: CASSLGGNDVLGYTF; DNA: TGCGCCAGCAGCTTGGGAGGCAACGACGTACTTGGCTACACCTTC
D: NA; J: TRBJ2-6; size: NA; V: TRBV7-9; CDR3: CASSPTPGSAGANVLTF; DNA: TGTGCCAGCAGCCCTACCCCAGGGTCCGCTGGGGCCAACGTCCTGACTTTC
D: NA; J: TRBJ2-3; size: NA; V: TRBV29-1; CDR3: CSVFGGTDTQYF; DNA: TGCAGCGTTTTCGGGGGCACAGATACGCAGTATTTT
D: NA; J: TRBJ1-6; size: NA; V: TRBV27; CDR3: CASSLMSYNSPLHF; DNA: TGTGCCAGCAGTTTAATGTCCTATAATTCACCCCTCCACTTT
D: NA; J: TRBJ2-1; size: NA; V: TRBV2; CDR3: CASSEFSYNEQFF; DNA: TGTGCCAGCAGTGAATTCTCCTACAATGAGCAGTTCTTC
D: TRBD1; J: TRBJ2-5; size: NA; V: TRBV25-1; CDR3: CASSDQGVETQYF; DNA: TGTGCCAGCAGTGACCAGGGGGTAGAGACCCAGTACTTC
D: TRBD1; J: TRBJ1-4; size: few; V: TRBV20-1; CDR3: CSAHPTGPDEKLFF; DNA: TGCAGTGCTCACCCGACAGGGCCTGACGAAAAACTGTTTTTT
D: NA; J: TRBJ2-1; size: few; V: TRBV7-9; CDR3: CASSSGPSLNNEQFF; DNA: TGTGCCAGCAGCTCCGGGCCGTCCCTTAACAATGAGCAGTTCTTC
D: NA; J: TRBJ2-7; size: many; V: TRBV20-1; CDR3: CSARDFVYEQYF; DNA: TGCAGTGCTAGAGATTTCGTCTACGAGCAGTACTTC
D: NA; J: TRBJ2-1; size: once; V: TRBV5-8; CDR3: CASSLGTVGNEQFF; DNA: TGTGCCAGCAGCTTGGGGACAGTAGGGAATGAGCAGTTCTTC
D: NA; J: TRBJ1-4; size: NA; V: TRBV10-3; CDR3: CAISDALDSSNEKLFF; DNA: TGTGCCATCAGTGATGCCTTAGACAGTTCGAATGAAAAACTGTTTTTT
D: NA; J: TRBJ2-1; size: few; V: TRBV9; CDR3: CASSVTSAYNEQFF; DNA: TGTGCCAGCAGCGTAACCTCGGCCTACAATGAGCAGTTCTTC
D: NA; J: TRBJ2-5; size: NA; V: TRBV20-1; CDR3: CSAQALTGETQYF; DNA: TGCAGTGCCCAGGCCCTTACGGGGGAGACCCAGTACTTC
D: NA; J: TRBJ1-2; size: many; V: TRBV20-1; CDR3: CSARGSYGYTF; DNA: TGCAGTGCTAGGGGATCTTATGGCTACACCTTC
D: NA; J: TRBJ2-7; size: many; V: TRBV7-3; CDR3: CASSLRGGPSYEQYF; DNA: TGTGCCAGCAGCTTACGAGGTGGGCCATCCTACGAGCAGTACTTC
D: NA; J: TRBJ1-1; size: NA; V: TRBV20-1; CDR3: CSARDQSGAASAFF; DNA: TGCAGTGCTAGAGATCAAAGCGGGGCAGCGTCTGCTTTCTTT
D: NA; J: TRBJ1-1; size: NA; V: TRBV5-1; CDR3: CASSLVFGETEAFF; DNA: TGCGCCAGCAGCTTGGTGTTTGGGGAGACTGAAGCTTTCTTT
D: NA; J: TRBJ2-3; size: NA; V: TRBV7-9; CDR3: CASSLAEGTDTQYF; DNA: TGTGCCAGCAGCTTGGCGGAAGGCACAGATACGCAGTATTTT
D: TRBD2; J: TRBJ2-1; size: NA; V: TRBV4-1; CDR3: CASSQGRGTSRNEQFF; DNA: TGCGCCAGCAGCCAAGGGCGGGGGACTAGCCGCAATGAGCAGTTCTTC
D: NA; J: TRBJ1-3; size: few; V: TRBV6-5; CDR3: CASSYSFMDSGNTIYF; DNA: TGTGCCAGCAGTTACTCGTTCATGGACTCTGGAAACACCATATATTTT
D: NA; J: TRBJ2-7; size: few; V: TRBV20-1; CDR3: CSASNKGEQYF; DNA: TGCAGTGCTAGTAACAAAGGCGAGCAGTACTTC
D: NA; J: TRBJ1-1; size: few; V: TRBV20-1; CDR3: CSASGGKTEAFF; DNA: TGCAGTGCTAGTGGAGGGAAAACTGAAGCTTTCTTT
D: TRBD2; J: TRBJ2-1; size: NA; V: TRBV6-1; CDR3: CASSRSSGRGNEQFF; DNA: TGTGCCAGCAGTCGATCTAGCGGGAGAGGCAATGAGCAGTTCTTC
D: NA; J: TRBJ2-1; size: NA; V: TRBV7-2; CDR3: CASSLRGVRYNEQFF; DNA: TGTGCCAGCAGCTTAAGGGGAGTTCGCTACAATGAGCAGTTCTTC
D: TRBD1; J: TRBJ1-2; size: NA; V: TRBV12-5; CDR3: CASGRGQGRNYGYTF; DNA: TGTGCTAGTGGTCGGGGACAGGGCCGTAACTATGGCTACACCTTC
D: TRBD1; J: TRBJ1-2; size: few; V: TRBV20-1; CDR3: CSARLSGQPNYGYTF; DNA: TGCAGTGCTAGATTATCGGGACAGCCTAACTATGGCTACACCTTC
D: NA; J: TRBJ2-5; size: NA; V: TRBV20-1; CDR3: CSARDALQGPDTQYF; DNA: TGCAGTGCTAGAGATGCTCTTCAGGGGCCCGACACCCAGTACTTC
D: NA; J: TRBJ2-7; size: NA; V: TRBV14; CDR3: CASSKILVSATEQYF; DNA: TGTGCCAGCAGCAAAATACTAGTATCGGCGACCGAGCAGTACTTC
D: NA; J: TRBJ1-5; size: many; V: TRBV20-1; CDR3: CSARGGSNQPQHF; DNA: TGCAGTGCTAGAGGAGGTAGCAATCAGCCCCAGCATTTT
D: NA; J: TRBJ2-3; size: NA; V: TRBV7-2; CDR3: CASVNGRRADTQYF; DNA: TGTGCCAGCGTCAATGGGCGACGGGCAGATACGCAGTATTTT
D: NA; J: TRBJ2-3; size: few; V: TRBV20-1; CDR3: CSASEPFGKYF; DNA: TGCAGTGCTAGTGAGCCCTTCGGGAAGTATTTT
D: NA; J: TRBJ2-5; size: many; V: TRBV5-1; CDR3: CASNGAFQETQYF; DNA: TGCGCCAGCAATGGGGCCTTCCAAGAGACCCAGTACTTC
D: TRBD2; J: TRBJ2-1; size: many; V: TRBV6-5; CDR3: CASSYSSGGNEQFF; DNA: TGTGCCAGCAGTTACTCTAGCGGGGGGAATGAGCAGTTCTTC
D: TRBD2; J: TRBJ2-1; size: NA; V: TRBV7-2; CDR3: CASNQDSGRSYNEQFF; DNA: TGTGCCAGCAACCAAGATAGCGGGCGCTCCTACAATGAGCAGTTCTTC
D: TRBD2; J: TRBJ2-1; size: few; V: TRBV7-2; CDR3: CASSQRGLAGSAGEQFF; DNA: TGTGCCAGCAGCCAGAGGGGACTAGCCGGGTCGGCAGGTGAGCAGTTCTTC
D: TRBD2; J: TRBJ2-5; size: NA; V: TRBV27; CDR3: CASSLSGLAGAKETQYF; DNA: TGTGCCAGCAGTTTATCGGGACTAGCGGGAGCGAAAGAGACCCAGTACTTC
D: TRBD1; J: TRBJ1-2; size: many; V: TRBV29-1; CDR3: CSARDRSFSYTF; DNA: TGCAGCGCCCGGGACAGATCTTTTAGCTACACCTTC